The 3 T cell receptor beta chains below were found in one sample sequenced in a study of cytomegalovirus exposure and HLA in healthy donors (dated by TCRdb to 2015 to 2018). Library prep was done by the immunoSEQ multiplex PCR assay. A mixture of 60 forward primers for TCR Vbeta segments and 13 reverse primers for TCR Jbeta segments was used in the multiplex PCR. TCRdb retrieved this table from immuneACCESS and kept in-frame rearrangements only. Not all clones are present; in checked studies, unresolved V genes account for under half, and no reason is known for the remainder. The sample data list some 160,000 clones, and 80% to 85% of these were observed just once. About 2% of the sample is in the top ten clones. Material for sequencing was PBMCs. These receptors were taken from a male donor in good health and CMV-seronegative.

This rearrangement joins TRBV29-1 to TRBJ2-2, with unresolved D. Trimming removed 2 bases at V and 8 bases at J, with 6 bases between. From germline, CDR1 is SQVTM and CDR2 ANQGSEA. The CDR3 has 11 amino acids. The CDR3 sequence is CSVEWAGELFF. CDR3 DNA: TGCAGCGTTGAATGGGCGGGGGAGCTGTTTTTT.

V is TRBV5-1 and J is TRBJ2-5; TRBD2 might be the D (6 bases). Deletions cut 4 bases from V and 2 bases from J, with 15 bases between. Germline V gives CDR1 SGHRS, CDR2 YFSETQ. The CDR3 is 15 amino acids. CDR3 amino acids: CASSRLEGSQETQYF. The CDR3 coding sequence is TGCGCCAGCAGCCGCCTGGAGGGGTCACAAGAGACCCAGTACTTC.

This sequence joins TRBV5-6 and TRBJ2-3, with TRBD2 identical over 11 bases. Germline lookup yields CDR1 SGHDT and CDR2 YYEEEE. The V gene end was trimmed by 5 bases and the J gene end by 6 bases; junction bases not matched to a gene: 11. This CDR3 is 16 amino acids long. The DNA for the CDR3 is TGTGCCAGCAGTTCTTATAGCGGGGGGGCAGCGGATACGCAGTATTTT. This translates into CASSSYSGGAADTQYF. Looking up the rest from reference TRBV5-6 and TRBJ2-3 gives the full variable domain: DAGVTQSPTHLIKTRGQQVTLRCSPKSGHDTVSWYQQALGQGPQFIFQYYEEEERQRGNFPDRFSGHQFPNYSSELNVNALLLGDSALYLCASSSYSGGAADTQYFGPGTRLTVL.